These 22 T cell receptor beta chains were all obtained from the same sample, sequenced in a study of Tregs in tolerant kidney transplant recipients. Related graft donors supplied nonmyeloablative bone marrow transplants, and mixed chimerism was transient. Produced via immunoSEQ multiplex PCR; TCRdb's table is partial and in-frame only. The sample is made up of nearly 15,000 clones, and the top ten hold 3.5% of it. The sequences come from CD4+ T cells from blood (PBMCs), collected 12 months after the transplant. The receptors were sampled from a human patient who received a combined kidney and bone marrow transplant. Some T cells may be graft donor cells.

Points on this clone: The read gets to within 3 residues of the CDR3 end, and the germline J gene fills in the rest. This chain joins TRBV5-6 and TRBJ2-1, with TRBD2 matching 10 bases. Germline assignment: CDR1 SGHDT and CDR2 YYEEEE. The V and J ends lost 1 base and 7 bases, in that order; junction bases with no gene match: 5. The CDR3 has 15 residues. The sequenced CDR3 bases are TGTGCCAGCAGCTTGCCTAGCGGGAGAAGGAATGAG. It yields the protein CASSLPSGRRNE. The CDR3 in its entirety is CASSLPSGRRNEQFF.

Details on this clone: The read comes to an end 3 residues before the CDR3 does, leaving the germline J gene to fill in the end. The chain links TRBV5-1 to TRBJ2-3; 9 bases are a match to TRBD2. V was pared by 4 bases and J by 0 bases, with 3 bases of the junction left unmatched. CDR1 SGHRS and CDR2 YFSETQ come from the germline V gene. This CDR3 contains 15 residues. The CDR3: CASSRLAASTDTQYF. CDR3 bases read: TGCGCCAGCAGCCGACTAGCGGCTAGCACAGATACG.

With regard to this clone: Read sequence stops 3 residues before the CDR3 end, and the germline J gene provides the missing end. J is TRBJ1-2 and V is TRBV19, with 8 bases fitting TRBD1. This CDR3 has 15 amino acids. Losses at the gene ends were 7 bases for V and 2 bases for J; bases not matched to a gene: 9. From germline, CDR1 is LNHDA and CDR2 SQIVND (reference sequence). CDR3 DNA (partial): TGTGCCAGTACCCCAGAGACAGGGGCAAACTATGGC. Translated, it gives CASTPETGANYG. The entire CDR3 is CASTPETGANYGYTF.

Concerning this clone itself: The missing CDR3 end, 3 residues past where the read stops, is filled in from the germline J gene. The chain couples TRBV5-1 to TRBJ2-7; TRBD2 is a possible D gene (6 bases). V was trimmed by 4 bases and J by 1 base, leaving 12 bases between them. CDR1 is SGHRS, CDR2 YFSETQ, per germline. The CDR3 consists of 14 residues. The DNA read from the CDR3 is TGCGCCAGCAGCATCGGGACTTCATCCTACGAG. This gives the protein CASSIGTSSYE. The full CDR3 is CASSIGTSSYEQYF.

Regarding this clone: The sequence runs out 3 residues before the end of the CDR3; the remainder is reconstructed from the germline J gene. The chain links TRBV7-2 to TRBJ2-7; the match to TRBD2 covers 13 bases. CDR1 is SGHTA, CDR2 FQGNSA, per germline. The CDR3 loop spans 15 amino acids. J was trimmed by 1 base and V by 4 bases; bases with no gene match: 1. The sequenced CDR3 bases are TGTGCCAGCAGCTGGGGACTAGCGGGGTCCTACGAG. This encodes CASSWGLAGSYE. The whole CDR3 protein is CASSWGLAGSYEQYF.

Details on this clone: The read finishes 3 residues shy of the CDR3 end, and the germline J gene is used to complete it. This rearrangement joins TRBV7-8 to TRBJ2-2; TRBD2 matches 9 bases. With 3 bases clipped from V and 8 bases from J, the junction kept 10 bases outside the gene matches. CDR1 is SGHVS, CDR2 FQNEAQ, per germline. This CDR3 comprises 16 residues. The CDR3 sequence: CASSFSGSTATGELFF. CDR3 bases read: TGTGCCAGCAGCTTTAGCGGGAGTACCGCCACAGGGGAG.

As to this clone: The sequenced fragment ends 3 residues before the CDR3 boundary, so the rest is inferred from the germline J gene. The V call is TRBV2, the J call TRBJ2-7, with 8 bases identical to TRBD1. The CDR3 sequence is 15 residues long. The J segment lost 4 bases and the V segment lost 3 bases, leaving 8 bases of the junction unmatched. CDR1 SNHLY and CDR2 FYNNEI come from the germline V gene. The chain's CDR3 is CASSESSRGPYEQYF. The covered CDR3 bases are TGTGCCAGCAGTGAGTCTAGCAGGGGGCCGTACGAG.

Concerning this clone: The read ends 3 residues before the CDR3 terminus; that terminus is restored from the germline J gene. V usage is TRBV7-3 and J usage is TRBJ2-1; the D gene is possibly TRBD2 (6 bases). V was clipped by 2 bases and J by 0 bases, with 8 bases between them. CDR1 SGHTA and CDR2 FQGTGA come from the germline V gene. The CDR3 consists of 15 residues. CDR3 DNA, as far as it was read: TGTGCCAGCAGCTTATGGGGGGACTCCTACAATGAG. The encoded protein is CASSLWGDSYNE. The CDR3 in full is CASSLWGDSYNEQFF.

The covered CDR3 bases are TGTGCCATCGGACGGGGGAACACTGAA. Protein: CAIGRGNTE. The CDR3 as a whole reads CAIGRGNTEAFF. The rearrangement joins TRBV10-3 to TRBJ1-1; D is ambiguous. The read terminates 3 residues before the CDR3 end, so the remaining end is supplied by the germline J gene. The germline gives CDR1 ENHRY, CDR2 SYGVKD. V was pared by 8 bases and J by 1 base, with 8 bases between. The CDR3 has 12 amino acids.

As to this clone: The read gets to within 3 residues of the CDR3 end, and the germline J gene fills in the rest. The rearrangement uses TRBV5-1 and TRBJ1-5, with 7 bases fitting TRBD1. J lost 4 bases, V lost 4 bases, and 8 bases had no gene match. Germline assignment: CDR1 SGHRS and CDR2 YFSETQ. This CDR3 comprises 15 residues. The sequenced CDR3 bases are TGCGCCAGCAGCCTCGCGACAGGGACTAATCAGCCC. Translated, it gives CASSLATGTNQP. The whole CDR3 is CASSLATGTNQPQHF.

Concerning this clone itself: The CDR3 end falls 3 residues outside the read, so it is completed with the germline J gene. The chain has TRBV5-8 and TRBJ1-1; TRBD1 aligns across 12 bases. V gave up 2 bases and J gave up 7 bases; unmatched junction bases: 6. The V gene's germline CDR1 is SGHTS and CDR2 YDEGEE. The CDR3 runs 15 residues. Partial CDR3 DNA: TGTGCCAGCAGCTTCTCTGGGACAGGGGGCATTGAA. This encodes CASSFSGTGGIE. The whole CDR3 protein is CASSFSGTGGIEAFF.

On this clone itself: With the read ending 3 residues before the CDR3 end, the germline J gene is used to fill in that end. The V and J genes are TRBV5-1 and TRBJ2-2; 12 bases agree with TRBD2. The V gene's germline CDR1 is SGHRS and CDR2 YFSETQ. V shed 7 bases, J shed 5 bases, and the junction held 3 bases outside the gene matches. The CDR3 is made up of 14 amino acids. The part of the CDR3 DNA that was read is TGCGCCAGCGGAACTAGCGGGGGGACCGGGGAG. Its translation: CASGTSGGTGE. The full CDR3 sequence reads CASGTSGGTGELFF. Supplemented by reference TRBV5-1 and TRBJ2-2, the full variable domain reads KAGVTQTPRYLIKTRGQQVTLSCSPISGHRSVSWYQQTPGQGLQFLFEYFSETQRNKGNFPGRFSGRQFSNSRSEMNVSTLELGDSALYLCASGTSGGTGELFFGEGSRLTVL.

A remark on this clone: The read terminates 3 residues before the CDR3 end, so the remaining end is supplied by the germline J gene. This rearrangement joins TRBV18 to TRBJ1-4, with 8 bases matching TRBD1. This CDR3 spans 15 amino acids. Germline CDR1 reads KGHSH; CDR2 reads LQKENI. Unmatched junction bases numbered 9, after V lost 4 bases and J lost 8 bases. The CDR3 DNA, read in part, is TGTGCCAGCTCACGAGGGGCAGGGGGCGACGAAAAA. This codes for CASSRGAGGDEK. The full-length CDR3 reads as CASSRGAGGDEKLFF. The full variable domain, rest sourced from reference TRBV18 and TRBJ1-4, is NAGVMQNPRHLVRRRGQEARLRCSPMKGHSHVYWYRQLPEEGLKFMVYLQKENIIDESGMPKERFSAEFPKEGPSILRIQQVVRGDSAAYFCASSRGAGGDEKLFFGSGTQLSVL.

On this clone itself: The read is 3 residues too short to cover the CDR3 end, so that end is filled in from the germline J gene. The chain recombines TRBV7-8 with TRBJ1-1; TRBD1 is a possible D gene (6 bases). Looked up from germline, CDR1 is SGHVS and CDR2 is FQNEAQ. V lost 6 bases, J lost 5 bases, and 13 bases lay in between. The CDR3 sequence is 13 residues long. The DNA read from the CDR3 is TGTGCCAGCAGTCCACAGGGTTGGACTGAA. This translates into CASSPQGWTE. The CDR3, in full, reads CASSPQGWTEAFF.

Comments on this clone: The observed sequence ends 3 residues before the CDR3 terminus, with the missing tail filled in from the germline J gene. V usage is TRBV20-1 and J usage is TRBJ2-2, with 9 positions matching TRBD1. Trimming took 5 bases from V and 0 from J; bases not matched to a gene: 4. The germline gives CDR1 DFQATT, CDR2 SNEGSKA (reference sequence). The CDR3 loop spans 15 amino acids. CDR3 in amino acids: CSAYRQGANTGELFF. CDR3 DNA, as far as it was read: TGCAGTGCTTATAGACAGGGGGCGAACACCGGGGAG.

About this clone itself: The sequence runs out 3 residues before the end of the CDR3; the remainder is reconstructed from the germline J gene. This sequence joins TRBV14 and TRBJ2-3; TRBD2 aligns across 9 bases. Losses at the gene ends were 0 bases for V and 2 bases for J; bases not matched to a gene: 9. The V gene's germline CDR1 is SGHDN and CDR2 FVKESK. The CDR3 extends over 18 amino acids. CDR3 residues: CASSQDSVSGRITDTQYF. The CDR3 bases that were read are TGTGCCAGCAGCCAAGACAGTGTTAGCGGGAGAATCACAGATACG.

Comments on this clone: The read ends 3 residues early relative to the CDR3; the germline J gene fills the gap. This chain uses TRBV12-3 or TRBV12-4 with TRBJ1-2; D is unclear. The length of the CDR3 is 16 residues. The V and J ends lost 5 bases and 2 bases respectively, with 18 bases between them. The sequenced CDR3 bases are TGTGCCAGCAGTAGATGGTCGAGTTCGGGGAACTATGGC. It specifies CASSRWSSSGNYG. The complete CDR3 sequence is CASSRWSSSGNYGYTF.

Note on this clone: The CDR3 is cut off 3 residues early in the read; its end comes from the germline J gene. The chain uses TRBV10-2 and TRBJ1-2; no clear D. The CDR3 runs to 11 residues. V shed 6 bases and J shed 3 bases, with 5 bases lying between them. Germline V CDR1 and CDR2: WSHSY, SAAADI. The CDR3 is CASRLDYGYTF. CDR3 DNA, as far as it was read: TGCGCCAGCAGGTTAGACTATGGC.

Turning to this clone: The read finishes 3 residues shy of the CDR3 end, and the germline J gene is used to complete it. The rearrangement links TRBV10-3 to TRBJ2-3, with 10 bases aligning to TRBD2. This CDR3 is built from 13 residues. V was clipped by 9 bases and J by 2 bases; unmatched bases: 2. CDR1 is ENHRY and CDR2 is SYGVKD in the germline V gene. The CDR3 region is CAILAGATDTQYF. The CDR3 bases that were read are TGTGCCATTCTAGCGGGAGCCACAGATACG.

A word on this clone: The CDR3 extends 3 residues past the end of the read, so its final part is completed from the germline J gene. The chain carries TRBV6-1 and TRBJ2-4, with 8 bases lining up with TRBD2. The trim removed 0 bases at V and 1 base at J, leaving 11 bases unmatched. CDR3 length equals 19 residues. Germline values: CDR1 MNHNS, CDR2 SASEGT. CDR3 residues: CASSEAWAGGGRAKNIQYF. CDR3 bases read: TGTGCCAGCAGTGAAGCGTGGGCGGGAGGTGGCAGGGCCAAAAACATT.

Of note for this clone: The missing CDR3 end, 3 residues past where the read stops, is filled in from the germline J gene. This sequence joins TRBV11-3 and TRBJ2-7; TRBD2 aligns across 9 bases. Trimming at V came to 5 bases and at J to 2 bases, leaving 4 bases not matched to a gene. Per the germline V gene, CDR1 is SGHNT and CDR2 is YENEEA. The CDR3 contains 14 residues. The sequenced part of the CDR3 DNA is TGTGCCAGCAGCCCCGGGACTAGCCCCTACGAG. As protein: CASSPGTSPYE. The whole CDR3 reads CASSPGTSPYEQYF.

Note on this clone: The read terminates 3 residues before the CDR3 end, so the remaining end is supplied by the germline J gene. The chain uses TRBV5-1 and TRBJ2-1; a possible D gene is TRBD1 (6 bases). This CDR3 has 15 amino acids. Germline assignment: CDR1 SGHRS and CDR2 YFSETQ. The germline V and J ends were trimmed by 0 bases and 1 base, with 8 bases remaining between them. The part of the CDR3 DNA that was read is TGCGCCAGCAGCTTGGGAGGACAGTCCTACAATGAG. Its translation is CASSLGGQSYNE. The CDR3, in full, reads CASSLGGQSYNEQFF.